This record looks at one T cell receptor beta chain sequence and its context. Its specificity is unknown. From the roughly 110-subject validation cohort, which was separate from the roughly 610-subject first cohort, the donors were drawn. The germline gives CDR1 SGHTA, CDR2 FQGTGA. There are 14 residues in the CDR3. Trimming removed 3 bases from V and 5 bases from J, with 11 bases in between. The data were taken from a study of cytomegalovirus exposure and HLA in healthy donors. Whole-study context: The 110 or so validation repertoires used the same platform as the 650 to 800 first-cohort repertoires, a later analysis reported.

The method was immunoSEQ multiplex PCR; TCRdb's version includes in-frame clones alone and lacks a portion of them. This sample has about 150,000 clones, with around 83% found just once. Study outcomes and limitations: The tendency of first-cohort TCR clusters to co-occur in the approximately 120 validation repertoires was identified by a subsequent analysis. A list of approximately 150 TCR beta chains associated with cytomegalovirus was given.

The receptor's source is a human donor in good health. Material for sequencing was PBMCs. The chain couples TRBV7-3 to TRBJ2-1; maybe TRBD2 (6 bases). CDR3 in DNA: TGTGCCAGCAGCTTGGGACTGGGGGACAATGAGCAGTTCTTC. Amino acid sequence: CASSLGLGDNEQFF. Supplemented by reference TRBV7-3 and TRBJ2-1, the full variable domain reads GAGVSQTPSNKVTEKGKYVELRCDPISGHTALYWYRQSLGQGPEFLIYFQGTGAADDSGLPNDRFFAVRPEGSVSTLKIQRTERGDSAVYLCASSLGLGDNEQFFGPGTRLTVL.